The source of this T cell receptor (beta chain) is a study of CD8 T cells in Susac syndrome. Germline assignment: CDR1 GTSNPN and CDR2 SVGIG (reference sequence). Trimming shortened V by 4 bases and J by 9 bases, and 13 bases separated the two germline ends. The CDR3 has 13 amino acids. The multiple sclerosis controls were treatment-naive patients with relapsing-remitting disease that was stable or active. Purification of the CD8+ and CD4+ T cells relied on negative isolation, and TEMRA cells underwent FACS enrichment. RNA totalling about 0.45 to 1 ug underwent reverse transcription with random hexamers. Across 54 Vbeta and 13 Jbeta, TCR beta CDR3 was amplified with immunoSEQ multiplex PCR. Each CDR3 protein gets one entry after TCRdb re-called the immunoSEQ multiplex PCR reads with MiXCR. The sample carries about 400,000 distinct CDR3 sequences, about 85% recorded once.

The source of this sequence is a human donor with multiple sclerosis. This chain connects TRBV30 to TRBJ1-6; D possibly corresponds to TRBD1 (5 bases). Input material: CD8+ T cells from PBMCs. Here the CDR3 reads CAWTTKGVSPLHF. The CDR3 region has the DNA TGTGCCTGGACCACCAAAGGGGTTTCACCCCTCCACTTT.